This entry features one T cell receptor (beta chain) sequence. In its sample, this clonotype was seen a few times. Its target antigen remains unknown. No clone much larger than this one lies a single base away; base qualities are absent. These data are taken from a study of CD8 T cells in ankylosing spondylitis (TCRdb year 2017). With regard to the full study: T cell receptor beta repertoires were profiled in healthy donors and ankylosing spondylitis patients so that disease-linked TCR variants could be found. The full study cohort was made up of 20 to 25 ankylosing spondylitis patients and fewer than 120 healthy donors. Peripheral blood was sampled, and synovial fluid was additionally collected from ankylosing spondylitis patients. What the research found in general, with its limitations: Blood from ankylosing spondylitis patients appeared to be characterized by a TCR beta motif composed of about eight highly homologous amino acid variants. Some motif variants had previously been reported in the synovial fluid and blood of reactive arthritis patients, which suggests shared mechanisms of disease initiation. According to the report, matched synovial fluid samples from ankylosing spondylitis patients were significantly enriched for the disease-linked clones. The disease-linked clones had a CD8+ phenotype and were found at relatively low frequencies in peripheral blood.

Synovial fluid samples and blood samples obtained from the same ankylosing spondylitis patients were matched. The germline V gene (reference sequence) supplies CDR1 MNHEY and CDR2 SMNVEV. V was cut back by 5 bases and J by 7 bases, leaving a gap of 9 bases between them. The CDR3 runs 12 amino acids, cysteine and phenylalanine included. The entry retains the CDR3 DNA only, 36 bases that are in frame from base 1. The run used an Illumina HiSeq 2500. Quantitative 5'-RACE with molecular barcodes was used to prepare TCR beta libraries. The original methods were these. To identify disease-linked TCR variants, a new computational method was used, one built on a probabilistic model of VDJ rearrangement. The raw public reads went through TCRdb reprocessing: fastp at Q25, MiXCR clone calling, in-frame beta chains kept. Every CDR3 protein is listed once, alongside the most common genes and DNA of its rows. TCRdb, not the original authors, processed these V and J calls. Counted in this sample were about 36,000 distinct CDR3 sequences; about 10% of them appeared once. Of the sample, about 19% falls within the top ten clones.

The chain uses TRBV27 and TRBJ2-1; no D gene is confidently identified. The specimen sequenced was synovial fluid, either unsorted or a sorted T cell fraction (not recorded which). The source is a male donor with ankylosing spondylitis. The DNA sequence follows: TGTGCCAGCAGTGACGATCAGAATGAGCAGTTCTTC. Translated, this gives CASSDDQNEQFF.